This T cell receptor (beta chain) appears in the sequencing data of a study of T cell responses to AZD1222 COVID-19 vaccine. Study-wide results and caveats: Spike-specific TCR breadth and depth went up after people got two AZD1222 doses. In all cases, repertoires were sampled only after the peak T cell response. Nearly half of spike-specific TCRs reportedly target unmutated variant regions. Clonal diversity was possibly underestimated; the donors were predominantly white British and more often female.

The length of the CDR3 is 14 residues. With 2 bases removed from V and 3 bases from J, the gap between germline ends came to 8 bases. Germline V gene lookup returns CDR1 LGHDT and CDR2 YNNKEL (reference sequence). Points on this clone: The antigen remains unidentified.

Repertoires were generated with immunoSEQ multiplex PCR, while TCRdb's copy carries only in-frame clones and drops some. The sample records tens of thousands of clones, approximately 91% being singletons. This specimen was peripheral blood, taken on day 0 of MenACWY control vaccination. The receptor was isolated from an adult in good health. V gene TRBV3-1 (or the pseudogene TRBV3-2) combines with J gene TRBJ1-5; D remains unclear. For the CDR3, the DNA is TGTGCCAGCAGCCAACTAGCTAACAATCAGCCCCAGCATTTT. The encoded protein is CASSQLANNQPQHF.